One T cell receptor beta chain is described in this entry. This clone occurred once. Its antigen is still unknown. No qualities accompany the bases; no much larger clone lies one base away. The donors were healthy, HIV-negative adults with no recently reported acute infections or vaccinations. Only Caucasian adults living in Nashville, Tennessee, USA were represented among the donors. Magnetic negative selection was used to enrich CD4+ T cells, after which naive cells were positively selected on CD45RA and the negative fraction became the memory subset. After blood collection by leukapheresis, PBMCs were isolated using Ficoll-Histopaque density gradient centrifugation and then cryopreserved in the vapor phase of liquid nitrogen. Purity and quantity of every magnetically sorted T cell population were checked by analytical flow cytometry. From each sorted fraction, genomic DNA was isolated and quantified by UV absorbance on a Nanodrop 2000c.

These data belong to a study of shared clonotypes between healthy human individuals (TCRdb year 2020). General notes on the study: Three men and two women, aged 18 to 49 years, made up the cohort. For each donor, CD4 naive and CD4 memory were each given three plates, CD8 naive was given two plates, and CD8 memory was given one plate. Blood TCR repertoires of roughly five healthy adults were deeply sequenced to estimate repertoire size and the extent of clonotype sharing between individuals. To increase sequencing depth and limit assay-specific biases, TCR repertoire library preparation and sequencing were carried out by different laboratories using diverse techniques. Between about 0.85 and 9.5 billion PBMCs per donor were obtained by leukapheresis. Broad study findings and their caveats: Clonotypes shared by all four sorted-subset donors showed higher generation probabilities than non-shared clonotypes. Only blood was sampled, and tissue TCR repertoires likely differ from those in blood. Pairwise subsampling led to the expectation that sequencing depth would affect the degree of clonotype sharing among donors. Across a handful of donors, about 4.5% of naive CD4, over 3% of naive CD8, under 2.5% of memory CD4, and 0.4% of memory CD8 clonotypes were shared. Because the study included a small number of donors, the genetic and exposure-history diversity represented was limited. Estimated clonotype richness was generally larger for naive than for memory subsets. Incomplete sequencing was indicated by rarefaction of sorted-subset datasets, despite the large sequencing depth.

TCR CDR3 regions were amplified from genomic DNA by multiplex PCR using the deep immunoSEQ assay. Genomic DNA extracted from each cell subset was distributed evenly over all wells of several immunoSEQ 96-well plates, and each plate served as one replicate. For sorted subsets, 200 to 250 ng of genomic DNA, equivalent to 30,000 or so T cell genomes, went into each replicate PCR. Purified libraries were measured with a Qubit 3.0 fluorometer, size-checked on a Bioanalyzer 2100, and measured again with the KAPA Library Quantification kit. A separate single-read 150-cycle Illumina NextSeq 550 flow cell was used to sequence each immunoSEQ 96-well plate. Under the source paper's analysis protocol: The immunoSEQ output contained only junctional sequences without quality scores, so filtering could not match that applied to full-length reads. Sequences were annotated with PyIR, a Python wrapper for IgBLAST v1.9, using IMGT germline references to assign V/J genes and CDR3. Reads were filtered out if the reads had weak V/J assignments (E-value above 1e-6), no CDR3, stop codons, out-of-frame junctions, or ambiguous translated residues. V3J clonotypes were defined by identical inferred V gene, J gene, and CDR3 amino acid sequence. To compute the percentage overlap between repertoires, the number of shared unique clonotypes was divided by the size of the smaller repertoire. RTK rarefaction, the Chao1 estimator, and Recon v2.1 estimates of unobserved clonotypes were used to assess repertoire richness. Generation probabilities were computed with OLGA for all TCRbeta clonotypes obtained by the gDNA method from several donors. Imported from immuneACCESS, the table was reduced by TCRdb to in-frame sequences with V and J called. These copies leave out some clones; in studies compared against another copy, an unresolved V gene accounts for under half, and the cause of the remainder is not known. That table is the source of V, J and clone size, and D and trimming were worked out from the DNA. This sample gives approximately 2,000,000 clones in total; less than 95% of them show up just once. The ten largest clones add up to more than 0.35% of the sample.

The germline V gene supplies CDR1 MDHEN and CDR2 SYDVKM. Spanning cysteine to phenylalanine, the CDR3 consists of 16 amino acids. Of all the DNA, just the CDR3 is kept, 48 bases in frame from base 1. V loses 6 bases at its end and J loses 6 bases; junction bases beyond the gene matches: 17. This chain joins TRBV28 to TRBJ2-7, with 7 junctional bases fitting TRBD2. The specimen sequenced was naive CD4+ T cells from PBMCs. What the cell subset or site label conveys for this sample: CD45RA+ positively selected. The receptor's source is a man younger than 35 in good health. Some clones in this sample may be carry-over from other donors' samples. The CDR3 protein is CASSPPRGGVWSEQYF. The sequenced DNA: TGTGCCAGCAGCCCTCCTCGGGGAGGGGTATGGAGCGAGCAGTACTTC.